The 31 T cell receptor beta chains given below trace back to one sample, sequenced in a study of blood T cell repertoires in COVID-19. Libraries were prepared by immunoSEQ multiplex PCR; TCRdb keeps only in-frame clonotypes and omits some of them. This table has tens of thousands of clones, less than 95% appearing once. Sequenced sample: peripheral blood. These receptors all stem from a woman aged 40 to 55 with active COVID-19.

The gene calls are TRBV10-3 and TRBJ1-5, with 12 bases lining up with TRBD1. This CDR3 contains 18 residues. V dropped 10 bases and J dropped 5; count of bases not matched to a gene: 18. Germline CDR1 ENHRY, CDR2 SYGVKD. CDR3 DNA: TGTGCCACCGCAAGTCAAGGGACAGGGGGCCTTTCATATCAGCCCCAGCATTTT. Translation: CATASQGTGGLSYQPQHF.

The rearrangement joins TRBV7-8 to TRBJ2-6; D is unclear. Trimming took 4 bases from V and 0 from J, leaving 7 bases between them. The CDR3 covers 15 residues. Germline CDR1 reads SGHVS; CDR2 reads FQNEAQ. CDR3 amino acids: CASSSRLSGANVLTF. DNA of the CDR3: TGTGCCAGCAGCTCCAGACTCTCTGGGGCCAACGTCCTGACTTTC.

The chain combines TRBV12-3 or TRBV12-4 with TRBJ1-3; D gene uncertain. This CDR3 is 12 amino acids long. Deletions cut 3 bases from V and 4 bases from J, with 4 bases between. This CDR3 is CASSFLGNTIYF. CDR3 DNA: TGTGCCAGCAGTTTCTTGGGAAACACCATATATTTT.

The V and J genes are TRBV6-5 and TRBJ2-3; 7 bases fit TRBD2. Germline CDR1 MNHEY, CDR2 SVGAGI. The CDR3 is made up of 13 amino acids. V was clipped by 10 bases and J by 6 bases; unmatched bases: 10. The CDR3 reads CATRTRLFDTQYF. The CDR3 nucleotides read TGTGCCACACGGACTAGGCTTTTTGATACGCAGTATTTT.

This chain connects TRBV11-3 to TRBJ2-3; TRBD2 matches 12 bases. This CDR3 region has 18 residues. Trimming removed 1 base from V and 1 base from J; junction bases left unmatched: 6. Germline V gene data show CDR1 as SGHNT and CDR2 as YENEEA. The CDR3 sequence: CASSLVLAGGPGTDTQYF. CDR3 DNA sequence: TGTGCCAGCAGCTTAGTTCTAGCGGGGGGGCCTGGCACAGATACGCAGTATTTT.

The chain recombines TRBV6-5 with TRBJ1-4; 7 bases map to TRBD1. The length of the CDR3 is 14 residues. Germline loops: CDR1 MNHEY, CDR2 SVGAGI. V lost 2 bases and J lost 7; bases outside the gene matches: 4. CDR3 sequence (DNA): TGTGCCAGCAGTTACGGGACAGTCGGTGAAAAACTGTTTTTT. Residues: CASSYGTVGEKLFF.

The chain links TRBV5-3 to TRBJ1-1, with 11 bases aligning to TRBD1. TRBV5-3 is annotated as an ORF whose role is uncertain. Trimming at V came to 3 bases and at J to 3 bases, leaving 7 bases not matched to a gene. CDR3 size: 16 residues. The CDR3: CARSSGQGESDTEAFF. The CDR3 DNA follows: TGTGCCAGAAGCTCGGGACAGGGGGAGAGCGACACTGAAGCTTTCTTT.

This chain links TRBV7-8 with TRBJ2-3; D unclear. Trimming took 5 bases from V and 5 from J, leaving 8 bases between them. Germline V gene sequence: CDR1 SGHVS, CDR2 FQNEAQ. This CDR3 region has 12 residues. The CDR3 sequence: CASSPYGDTQYF. CDR3 DNA: TGTGCCAGCAGCCCTTACGGAGATACGCAGTATTTT.

This clone showed up just once. Lacking the conserved final phenylalanine or tryptophan, this CDR3 likely reflects a read error. V is TRBV3-1 (or the pseudogene TRBV3-2) and J is TRBJ1-2; 9 bases are shared with TRBD1. Germline V gene lookup returns CDR1 LGHDT and CDR2 YNNKEL (reference sequence). V was pared by 4 bases and J by 6 bases, with 9 bases of the junction left unmatched. The CDR3 is made up of 15 amino acids. In DNA form, the CDR3 reads TGTGCCAGCAGCCGCCGGACAGGGGAGGTCCATGGCTACACCCTC. It yields the protein CASSRRTGEVHGYTL.

This clone was picked up one time. This chain links TRBV20-1 with TRBJ1-2, with D unclear. This CDR3 has 12 residues. CDR1 and CDR2 from the germline V gene are DFQATT and SNEGSKA (reference sequence). The V end was cut by 3 bases, the J end by 2 bases, with 7 bases between. CDR3 amino acids: CSASGQNYGYTF. The CDR3 DNA reads TGCAGTGCTAGTGGGCAGAACTATGGCTACACCTTC.

The genes are TRBV2 and TRBJ1-2; a possible D gene is TRBD1 (5 bases). Germline loops: CDR1 SNHLY, CDR2 FYNNEI. V lost 3 bases to trimming and J lost 4 bases, with 15 bases between them. The CDR3 has 15 residues. The CDR3 spells CASSDRQPTTYGYTF. The CDR3 DNA reads as TGTGCCAGCAGTGACCGACAGCCCACTACCTATGGCTACACCTTC.

The chain couples TRBV4-1 to TRBJ1-2; TRBD1 is a possible D gene (5 bases). This CDR3 region has 14 residues. Trimming stripped 0 bases from V and 8 bases from J, with 13 bases between. Per germline, CDR1 MGHRA and CDR2 YSYEKL. In nucleotides, the CDR3 is TGCGCCAGCAGCCAAGAAATGGGGCTTTACGGCTACACCTTC. It yields the protein CASSQEMGLYGYTF.

The V call is TRBV6-1, the J call TRBJ2-7; tentatively, D is TRBD1 (6 bases). Deletions cut 0 bases from V and 1 base from J, with 19 bases between. CDR3 length: 18 amino acids. The germline V gene encodes CDR1 MNHNS and CDR2 SASEGT. The CDR3 bases are TGTGCCAGCAGTGAAGCCCGTGATGACAGGCTCCATTCCTACGAGCAGTACTTC. Translating gives CASSEARDDRLHSYEQYF.

This chain joins TRBV4-1 and TRBJ2-1; D not resolved. Germline V gene sequence: CDR1 MGHRA, CDR2 YSYEKL. The CDR3 loop spans 15 amino acids. Deletions cut 1 base from V and 1 base from J, with 8 bases between. The chain's CDR3 is CASSQGWQSYNEQFF. The CDR3 region has the DNA TGCGCCAGCAGCCAAGGGTGGCAATCCTACAATGAGCAGTTCTTC.

The rearrangement uses TRBV5-1 and TRBJ2-1, with 14 positions matching TRBD2. Trimming took 4 bases from V and 10 from J; bases not matched to a gene: 16. The CDR3 totals 18 residues. Per germline, CDR1 SGHRS and CDR2 YFSETQ. The CDR3 is CASSPGLAGGHAFREQFF. CDR3 nucleotides: TGCGCCAGCAGCCCCGGACTAGCGGGGGGCCACGCATTTAGGGAGCAGTTCTTC.

This clone was recorded only once. The chain is built from TRBV6-6 and TRBJ2-7; 10 nucleotides line up with TRBD1. The CDR3 totals 14 residues. Trimming removed 5 bases from V and 4 bases from J; junction bases left unmatched: 5. The germline V gene encodes CDR1 MNHNY and CDR2 SVGAGI (reference sequence). The CDR3 loop reads CASSGDRGSYEQYF. The CDR3 region has the DNA TGTGCCAGCAGTGGGGACAGGGGAAGTTACGAGCAGTACTTC.

The chain links TRBV5-8 to TRBJ2-3, with 12 bases aligning to TRBD2. This CDR3 is 20 amino acids long. Germline CDR1 and CDR2: SGHTS and YDEGEE. V lost 0 bases, J lost 0 bases, and 11 bases stayed unmatched. The CDR3 is CASSLVLGTSGYPSTDTQYF. As DNA, the CDR3 is TGTGCCAGCAGCTTGGTATTGGGGACTAGCGGGTACCCTAGCACAGATACGCAGTATTTT. Together with reference TRBV5-8 and TRBJ2-3, the CDR3 gives the full variable domain: EAGVTQSPTHLIKTRGQQATLRCSPISGHTSVYWYQQALGLGLQFLLWYDEGEERNRGNFPPRFSGRQFPNYSSELNVNALELEDSALYLCASSLVLGTSGYPSTDTQYFGPGTRLTVL.

CDR3 sequence reads: CASRPPRGSRETQYF. In nucleotides, the CDR3 is TGTGCCAGCAGACCCCCTAGGGGCTCAAGGGAGACCCAGTACTTC. The chain combines TRBV2 with TRBJ2-5, with a weak D call TRBD1 (5 bases). V shed 6 bases and J shed 5 bases, with 19 bases lying between them. This CDR3 comprises 15 residues. Germline assignment: CDR1 SNHLY and CDR2 FYNNEI.

The chain links TRBV7-9 to TRBJ1-1; weak D call: TRBD1 (6 bases). Germline V gene data show CDR1 as SEHNR and CDR2 as FQNEAQ (reference sequence). Trimming pared 5 bases from V and 7 bases from J, leaving 17 bases between. The CDR3 covers 14 residues. CDR3 sequence: CASSPRGGSFEAFF. In nucleotides, the CDR3 is TGTGCCAGCAGCCCGAGGGGGGGATCCTTTGAAGCTTTCTTT.

The chain links TRBV29-1 to TRBJ1-6; 8 bases agree with TRBD1. The CDR3 runs to 13 residues. Looked up from germline, CDR1 is SQVTM and CDR2 is ANQGSEA. The ends lost 6 bases at V and 4 bases at J; junction bases unmatched: 2. Written as DNA, the CDR3 is TGCAGCGTGGGGGACAGGTATAATTCACCCCTCCACTTT. It codes for CSVGDRYNSPLHF.

V gene TRBV11-3 combines with J gene TRBJ1-1, with TRBD1 matching 9 bases. The germline V gene has CDR1 SGHNT and CDR2 YENEEA. The V and J ends lost 5 bases and 5 bases, in that order; junction bases with no gene match: 9. The CDR3 is 15 residues long. The CDR3 DNA follows: TGTGCCAGCAGCCCGGGGACAGGGAGTGCGACTGAAGCTTTCTTT. Protein product: CASSPGTGSATEAFF.

The chain combines TRBV5-8 with TRBJ1-2; a possible D gene is TRBD1 (6 bases). Germline V CDR1 and CDR2: SGHTS, YDEGEE. CDR3 length: 15 residues. The V gene lost 4 bases and the J gene lost 2 bases, with 15 bases spanning the gap. As DNA, the CDR3 is TGTGCCAGCAGCGGGAGCCCGACAGGAAACTATGGCTACACCTTC. Encoded protein: CASSGSPTGNYGYTF.

The J gene is TRBJ2-3, the V gene TRBV11-2; 7 bases are shared with TRBD2. V lost 1 base and J lost 0; bases outside the gene matches: 10. Germline V lookup: CDR1 SGHAT, CDR2 FQNNGV. There are 18 residues in the CDR3. CDR3 in amino acids: CASSLAVASGTSTDTQYF. The CDR3 DNA follows: TGTGCCAGCAGCTTAGCCGTGGCTAGCGGTACTAGCACAGATACGCAGTATTTT.

This clone was counted only a few times. This chain joins TRBV21-1 and TRBJ2-7; TRBD2 is the table's D call and was not checked against the DNA. TRBV21-1 is a pseudogene. This CDR3 spans 14 amino acids. The CDR3 is CASSRDSTYYEQYF. CDR3 sequence (DNA): TGTGCCAGCAGCCGGGACTCTACATACTACGAGCAGTACTTC.

This rearrangement joins TRBV2 to TRBJ1-6; possible D gene TRBD1, 5 bases. Germline loops: CDR1 SNHLY, CDR2 FYNNEI. Trimming left V 8 bases short and J 5 bases short, with 28 bases between. This CDR3 region has 19 residues. CDR3 residues: CASCATGTGGVGHNSPLHF. CDR3 DNA: TGTGCCAGCTGTGCGACCGGGACCGGGGGGGTGGGACATAATTCACCCCTCCACTTT. Combining the CDR3 with reference TRBV2 and TRBJ1-6 gives the whole variable domain EPEVTQTPSHQVTQMGQEVILRCVPISNHLYFYWYRQILGQKVEFLVSFYNNEISEKSEIFDDQFSVERPDGSNFTLKIRSTKLEDSAMYFCASCATGTGGVGHNSPLHFGNGTRLTVT.

The rearrangement uses TRBV6-6 and TRBJ1-2; TRBD1 might be the D (6 bases). Trimming pared 2 bases from V and 0 bases from J, leaving 10 bases between. The CDR3 totals 15 residues. Per germline, CDR1 MNHNY and CDR2 SVGAGI (reference sequence). The CDR3 bases are TGTGCCAGCAGTTACGGACAGACTTCTAACTATGGCTACACCTTC. This codes for CASSYGQTSNYGYTF.

The V call is TRBV19, the J call TRBJ1-4; 8 bases map to TRBD1. The CDR3 runs 16 residues. J gave up 2 bases and V 5 bases, and 7 bases lay outside the gene matches. Germline V lookup: CDR1 LNHDA, CDR2 SQIVND (reference sequence). The CDR3 loop is CASSDRGLWTNEKLFF. The CDR3 DNA reads as TGTGCCAGTAGTGACAGGGGACTGTGGACTAATGAAAAACTGTTTTTT. Filled out from reference TRBV19 and TRBJ1-4, the complete variable domain reads DGGITQSPKYLFRKEGQNVTLSCEQNLNHDAMYWYRQDPGQGLRLIYYSQIVNDFQKGDIAEGYSVSREKKESFPLTVTSAQKNPTAFYLCASSDRGLWTNEKLFFGSGTQLSVL.

V and J are TRBV7-9 and TRBJ1-3, with D hard to call. V was cut by 2 bases and J by 5 bases, with 4 bases left in between. The CDR3 spans 12 residues. Germline assignment: CDR1 SEHNR and CDR2 FQNEAQ (reference sequence). CDR3 nucleotides: TGTGCCAGCAGCTTACAGAGAAACACCATATATTTT. It codes for CASSLQRNTIYF.

This chain joins TRBV6-6 and TRBJ1-5, with unresolved D. CDR1 and CDR2 from the germline V gene are MNHNY and SVGAGI (reference sequence). The CDR3 consists of 15 residues. V dropped 2 bases and J dropped 0 bases, with 8 bases sitting between them. The DNA for the CDR3 is TGTGCCAGCAGTTACACGACTGATAGCAATCAGCCCCAGCATTTT. Translating it yields CASSYTTDSNQPQHF.

The rearrangement joins TRBV5-4 to TRBJ2-3; 9 nucleotides align to TRBD1. Looked up from germline, CDR1 is SGHNT and CDR2 is YYREEE (reference sequence). The CDR3 spans 15 residues. The V segment lost 4 bases and the J segment 3 bases; nucleotides outside the gene matches: 6. The CDR3 DNA follows: TGTGCCAGCAGCGGGCCGGACAGGGGTACAGATACGCAGTATTTT. Translating gives CASSGPDRGTDTQYF.

J is TRBJ2-6 and V is TRBV5-4; D uncertain. Germline assignment: CDR1 SGHNT and CDR2 YYREEE (reference sequence). The CDR3 sequence is 16 residues long. Between the trimmed V and J ends, which lost 4 bases and 4 bases, there was a span of 15 bases. CDR3 protein: CASSLGSGAGANVLTF. DNA of the CDR3: TGTGCCAGCAGCCTCGGATCGGGTGCGGGGGCCAACGTCCTGACTTTC.